The T cell receptor (beta chain) under discussion was sequenced for a study of cytomegalovirus exposure and HLA in healthy donors. Germline V gene sequence: CDR1 SEHNR, CDR2 FQNEAQ (reference sequence). The germline V and J ends were trimmed by 4 bases and 5 bases, with 17 bases remaining between them. This CDR3 region has 16 residues. Researchers ran the PCR with 60 Vbeta and 13 Jbeta primers. Measured with immunoSEQ multiplex PCR; TCRdb has only the in-frame clones, and not every one. The table records about 110,000 clones, approximately 80% of them present only once. The chain uses TRBV7-9 and TRBJ1-4; the D gene is possibly TRBD1 (6 bases). This TCR derives from a human donor in good health. The source material was PBMCs. The CDR3 DNA sequence: TGTGCCAGCAGCTCTTCCCTAGGGGGAGTGAATGAAAAACTGTTTTTT. Translated, it gives CASSSSLGGVNEKLFF.